Presented here are 26 T cell receptor beta chains from one specimen sequenced in a study of T cell responses to AZD1222 COVID-19 vaccine. Clones were sequenced by immunoSEQ multiplex PCR, and TCRdb holds only the in-frame ones, with some missing. The table has more than 85,000 clones, just over 85% seen once. Here the sequenced sample was peripheral blood, taken on day 0 of AZD1222 vaccination. These receptors all stem from an adult in good health.

This chain joins TRBV27 and TRBJ2-7; TRBD2 is a possible D gene (5 bases). The germline CDR1 and CDR2 sequences are MNHEY and SMNVEV (reference sequence). V was pared by 3 bases and J by 3 bases, with 6 bases between. The CDR3 has 12 residues. CDR3 in amino acids: CASSFRGYEQYF. CDR3 nucleotide sequence: TGTGCCAGCAGTTTCCGGGGCTACGAGCAGTACTTC.

V usage is TRBV4-2 and J usage is TRBJ2-7; 8 bases are shared with TRBD2. The V and J ends lost 1 base and 2 bases, in that order; junction bases with no gene match: 10. This CDR3 spans 17 amino acids. Per the germline V gene, CDR1 is LGHNA and CDR2 is YNFKEQ. This CDR3 is CASSQGAGAGGTYEQYF. CDR3 DNA: TGTGCCAGCAGCCAAGGGGCTGGCGCGGGAGGCACCTACGAGCAGTACTTC.

The chain has TRBV4-1 and TRBJ2-5; TRBD2 matches 8 bases. The CDR3 is 18 residues long. Germline V gives CDR1 MGHRA, CDR2 YSYEKL. V was clipped by 0 bases and J by 4 bases; unmatched bases: 13. This chain's CDR3 is CASSQEGSLSSGRETQYF. Here the CDR3 DNA reads TGCGCCAGCAGCCAAGAAGGGAGTCTGAGCAGCGGGAGAGAGACCCAGTACTTC.

This chain joins TRBV30 and TRBJ2-7, with 9 bases fitting TRBD1. The trim removed 3 bases at V and 3 bases at J, leaving 6 bases unmatched. Germline CDR1 reads GTSNPN; CDR2 reads SVGIG (reference sequence). This CDR3 contains 14 residues. CDR3 DNA: TGTGCCTGGAGCCTCGGGACAGGGAACTACGAGCAGTACTTC. This gives the protein CAWSLGTGNYEQYF.

This chain connects TRBV7-3 to TRBJ2-3, with D possibly being TRBD2 (6 bases). V was pared by 3 bases and J by 0 bases, with 10 bases between. CDR1 SGHTA and CDR2 FQGTGA come from the germline V gene. The CDR3 length is 15 residues. CDR3 nucleotides: TGTGCCAGCAGCTTGGGGGACTGGAGCACAGATACGCAGTATTTT. Translating it yields CASSLGDWSTDTQYF.

The rearrangement uses TRBV3-1 (or the pseudogene TRBV3-2) and TRBJ1-2; the D gene is possibly TRBD1 (5 bases). Trimming took off 1 base at V and 2 bases at J, with 20 bases between the two ends. Germline lookup yields CDR1 LGHDT and CDR2 YNNKEL (reference sequence). The CDR3 runs to 18 residues. This CDR3 reads CASSQVSLGLGVNYGYTF. As DNA, the CDR3 is TGTGCCAGCAGCCAAGTCTCCCTGGGTCTAGGGGTAAACTATGGCTACACCTTC.

The CDR3 region is CASSLWVGGIYNEQFF. The DNA for the CDR3 is TGTGCCAGCAGCCTGTGGGTGGGAGGAATCTACAATGAGCAGTTCTTC. V usage is TRBV3-1 (or the pseudogene TRBV3-2) and J usage is TRBJ2-1; the D gene is possibly TRBD2 (6 bases). The CDR3 totals 16 residues. Germline CDR1 is LGHDT and CDR2 is YNNKEL (reference sequence). Trimming shortened V by 4 bases and J by 3 bases, and 16 bases separated the two germline ends.

This chain connects TRBV5-4 to TRBJ2-4, with 9 bases that match TRBD2. Trimming at V came to 5 bases and at J to 1 base, leaving 1 base not matched to a gene. CDR3 length: 14 residues. Germline CDR1 is SGHNT and CDR2 is YYREEE (reference sequence). The CDR3 reads CASRLAGAKNIQYF. In nucleotides, the CDR3 is TGTGCCAGCAGGCTAGCGGGGGCCAAAAACATTCAGTACTTC.

The rearrangement links TRBV2 to TRBJ1-4; a weak D match, TRBD1 (6 bases). V dropped 7 bases and J dropped 7 bases, with 13 bases sitting between them. This CDR3 comprises 13 residues. CDR1 and CDR2 from the germline V gene are SNHLY and FYNNEI. The CDR3 reads CASTLGAGEKLFF. The CDR3 DNA follows: TGTGCCAGCACCTTGGGGGCAGGTGAAAAACTGTTTTTT.

This chain uses TRBV9 with TRBJ2-7, with 10 bases lining up with TRBD1. Looked up from germline, CDR1 is SGDLS and CDR2 is YYNGEE. V dropped 3 bases and J dropped 4; count of bases not matched to a gene: 10. The CDR3 covers 16 residues. As DNA, the CDR3 is TGTGCCAGCAGCGCCGGGACAGGGGATCTAGGTTACGAGCAGTACTTC. Translation: CASSAGTGDLGYEQYF.

The chain joins TRBV10-3 to TRBJ2-5; TRBD1 matches at 12 bases. V shed 0 bases and J 5 bases; nucleotides not matched to a gene: 10. Germline lookup yields CDR1 ENHRY and CDR2 SYGVKD. This CDR3 has 18 amino acids. CDR3 nucleotides: TGTGCCATCAGTGAGTCCGGGGGACAGGGGGCCCCTAAGGAGACCCAGTACTTC. Residues: CAISESGGQGAPKETQYF.

The chain combines TRBV5-1 with TRBJ2-7; 14 bases are shared with TRBD2. V trimming: 4 bases; J trimming: 7 bases; junction bases outside the gene matches: 10. This CDR3 contains 16 residues. Per germline, CDR1 SGHRS and CDR2 YFSETQ. The CDR3 nucleotides read TGCGCCAGCAGCCAAAACCCGGGACTAGCGGGGGAGGAGCAGTACTTC. Translated: CASSQNPGLAGEEQYF.

This clone was counted once. V usage is TRBV2 and J usage is TRBJ2-3; TRBD2 matches 7 bases. V lost 4 bases and J lost 4; bases outside the gene matches: 5. Germline V CDR1 and CDR2: SNHLY, FYNNEI. This CDR3 contains 14 residues. The DNA of the CDR3 is TGTGCCAGCAGTGGACCGGGAGGAGCAGATACGCAGTATTTT. This sequence encodes CASSGPGGADTQYF. Looking up the rest from reference TRBV2 and TRBJ2-3 gives the full variable domain: EPEVTQTPSHQVTQMGQEVILRCVPISNHLYFYWYRQILGQKVEFLVSFYNNEISEKSEIFDDQFSVERPDGSNFTLKIRSTKLEDSAMYFCASSGPGGADTQYFGPGTRLTVL.

The genes are TRBV7-2 and TRBJ2-7; 14 bases line up with TRBD2. Germline trimming cut 4 bases from V and 9 bases from J; bases unmatched to any gene: 2. The CDR3 consists of 13 residues. In germline, CDR1 is SGHTA, CDR2 FQGNSA. The CDR3 region has the DNA TGTGCCAGCAGCTCGGGGACTAGCGGGAGGCAGTACTTC. Amino acids: CASSSGTSGRQYF.

The chain recombines TRBV7-6 with TRBJ1-3; a possible D gene is TRBD1 (6 bases). From germline, CDR1 is SGHVS and CDR2 FNYEAQ. The CDR3 runs to 15 residues. V was pared by 5 bases and J by 8 bases, with 19 bases between. CDR3 sequence: CASSAGQSLGHTIYF. The CDR3 DNA follows: TGTGCCAGCAGCGCAGGACAGTCTCTGGGGCACACCATATATTTT.

The V gene is TRBV28, the J gene TRBJ2-7, with a tentative D call TRBD1 (5 bases). Germline V CDR1 and CDR2: MDHEN, SYDVKM. The CDR3 has 15 residues. Trimming took off 1 base at V and 3 bases at J, with 13 bases between the two ends. CDR3 DNA sequence: TGTGCCAGCAGTTTATTTATTGGGCAGGGCTACGAGCAGTACTTC. This gives the protein CASSLFIGQGYEQYF.

The chain uses TRBV28 and TRBJ1-2; D call uncertain. The V and J ends lost 3 bases and 4 bases respectively, with 9 bases between them. The CDR3 contains 13 residues. Germline lookup yields CDR1 MDHEN and CDR2 SYDVKM. CDR3 nucleotides: TGTGCCAGCAGTTTTTCCGAAATCTATGGCTACACCTTC. This translates into CASSFSEIYGYTF.

J is TRBJ1-5 and V is TRBV5-5; tentative D call: TRBD1 (5 bases). Between the trimmed V and J ends, which lost 0 bases and 7 bases, there was a span of 8 bases. CDR1 and CDR2 (germline): SGHKS, YYEKEE (reference sequence). This CDR3 contains 13 residues. CDR3 loop: CASSLAGDQPQHF. CDR3 coding DNA: TGTGCCAGCAGCTTGGCGGGGGACCAGCCCCAGCATTTT.

The chain couples TRBV4-1 to TRBJ2-2; perhaps TRBD1 as D (7 bases). Trimming removed 1 base at V and 5 bases at J, with 11 bases between. The CDR3 consists of 15 residues. The germline V gene has CDR1 MGHRA and CDR2 YSYEKL. The CDR3, as DNA: TGCGCCAGCAGCCAAGGGCAGGGGGGAACCGGGGAGCTGTTTTTT. It yields the protein CASSQGQGGTGELFF.

V is TRBV5-4 and J is TRBJ1-4, with 8 bases matching TRBD1. This CDR3 has 15 residues. Germline V gene lookup returns CDR1 SGHNT and CDR2 YYREEE (reference sequence). With V trimmed by 4 bases and J by 8 bases, 10 bases remained unmatched. CDR3 loop: CASSVNRGGLEKLFF. For the CDR3, the DNA is TGTGCCAGCAGCGTTAACAGGGGGGGACTGGAAAAACTGTTTTTT.

The chain recombines TRBV28 with TRBJ1-1; TRBD1 is a possible D gene (6 bases). V lost 7 bases and J 4 bases, leaving 16 bases between the germline ends. CDR1 and CDR2 from the germline V gene are MDHEN and SYDVKM. The CDR3 length is 14 residues. The CDR3 region is CASIAGGDSTEAFF. The DNA of the CDR3 is TGTGCCAGCATTGCCGGGGGCGACAGCACTGAAGCTTTCTTT.

The chain combines TRBV5-1 with TRBJ2-7; 9 positions agree with TRBD1. This CDR3 has 15 amino acids. The germline CDR1 and CDR2 sequences are SGHRS and YFSETQ. Unmatched junction bases numbered 5, after V lost 0 bases and J lost 4 bases. CDR3 sequence (DNA): TGCGCCAGCAGCTTGGAAACAGGGGGCAGGTACGAGCAGTACTTC. This translates into CASSLETGGRYEQYF.

V is TRBV4-3 and J is TRBJ1-6; TRBD1 aligns across 8 bases. The V gene end was trimmed by 1 base and the J gene end by 4 bases; junction bases not matched to a gene: 0. The CDR3 totals 15 residues. Germline V gene lookup returns CDR1 LGHNA and CDR2 YSLEER. CDR3 loop: CASSQGQGYNSPLHF. The CDR3 DNA follows: TGCGCCAGCAGCCAAGGACAGGGGTATAATTCACCCCTCCACTTT.

The CDR3 DNA reads TGTGCCAGCAGCCAAGAGCAGGTCGTTCAGTACTTC. Its protein is CASSQEQVVQYF. The chain uses TRBV14 and TRBJ2-4; D is undetermined. The germline gives CDR1 SGHDN, CDR2 FVKESK. The CDR3 length is 12 residues. V was shortened by 0 bases and J by 11 bases, with 8 bases between the two germline ends.

This chain joins TRBV5-5 and TRBJ1-2, with D hard to call. V lost 0 bases, J lost 8 bases, and 14 bases lay in between. The length of the CDR3 is 14 residues. Germline V gene data show CDR1 as SGHKS and CDR2 as YYEKEE (reference sequence). CDR3 sequence reads: CASSLVSRIDGYTF. CDR3 coding DNA: TGTGCCAGCAGCTTGGTATCCAGGATCGACGGCTACACCTTC.

This sequence joins TRBV5-1 and TRBJ2-6; tentative D call: TRBD1 (6 bases). Trimming took off 4 bases at V and 1 base at J, with 12 bases between the two ends. Germline CDR1 SGHRS, CDR2 YFSETQ. The CDR3 consists of 16 residues. The CDR3 region is CASSVYRASGANVLTF. The CDR3 DNA reads TGCGCCAGCAGCGTGTACAGGGCGTCTGGGGCCAACGTCCTGACTTTC.